A selection of T cell receptor beta chains follows, all from one sample in a study of T-cell reconstitution after alpha-beta-depleted transplantation in children. TCRdb re-analysed the PCR reads in MiXCR, keeping a single row per CDR3 protein. Counted here are hundreds of thousands of distinct CDR3 sequences, less than 9.5% occurring once; the ten biggest clones make up 9.1%. Here the sequenced sample was peripheral blood, taken 360 days after TCRalphabeta/CD19-depleted stem cell transplant. Receptors were obtained from a female patient aged 2-10 years who had a stem cell transplant for Fanconi anemia, so the T cells may come from the graft donor. CDR3s include the opening cysteine and the closing phenylalanine or tryptophan. Fields, in order: J gene, D gene, clone size, V gene, CDR3 DNA, CDR3 protein. The D gene is left open where the match is weak. Size is stated for part of the rows, as once, few or many counts, or as a class when the clone is expanded.

j_gene: TRBJ2-2; d_gene: -; abundance: few; v_gene: TRBV5-1; CDR3nt: TGCGCCAGCAGCTGGGGACAACAGAACACCGGGGAGCTGTTTTTT; CDR3aa: CASSWGQQNTGELFF
j_gene: TRBJ1-6; d_gene: TRBD1; abundance: many; v_gene: TRBV2; CDR3nt: TGTGCCAGCAGTACTCTCAGGGGGATTGGTAATTCACCCCTCCACTTT; CDR3aa: CASSTLRGIGNSPLHF
j_gene: TRBJ2-3; d_gene: -; abundance: few; v_gene: TRBV20-1; CDR3nt: TGCAGTGCTAGAGGGGTGGCGGATGACACAGATACGCAGTATTTT; CDR3aa: CSARGVADDTDTQYF
j_gene: TRBJ1-2; d_gene: -; abundance: many; v_gene: TRBV29-1; CDR3nt: TGCAGCGTTGAGACTGAGTCGAGCTCTTCGGGCTACACCTTC; CDR3aa: CSVETESSSSGYTF
j_gene: TRBJ2-1; d_gene: -; abundance: few; v_gene: TRBV7-6; CDR3nt: TGTGCCAGCAGCTTAAGTTGGGCCCGGTCCTACAATGAGCAGTTCTTC; CDR3aa: CASSLSWARSYNEQFF
j_gene: TRBJ2-2; d_gene: -; abundance: many; v_gene: TRBV18; CDR3nt: TGCGCCAGCAGCCCTATCACCGGGGAGCTGTTTTTT; CDR3aa: CASSPITGELFF
j_gene: TRBJ2-5; d_gene: TRBD2; abundance: -; v_gene: TRBV9; CDR3nt: TGTGCCAGCAGCGTTAGCGGGAGCAGAGAGACCCAGTACTTC; CDR3aa: CASSVSGSRETQYF
j_gene: TRBJ1-5; d_gene: -; abundance: many; v_gene: TRBV12-3/TRBV12-4; CDR3nt: TGTGCCAGCGGGGCCTTGAAAACTTACCAGCATTTT; CDR3aa: CASGALKTYQHF
j_gene: TRBJ2-3; d_gene: TRBD2; abundance: -; v_gene: TRBV28; CDR3nt: TGTGCCAGCAGTTTAGGGTCTAGCGGGGGGCTTACGCAGTATTTT; CDR3aa: CASSLGSSGGLTQYF
j_gene: TRBJ2-5; d_gene: -; abundance: -; v_gene: TRBV4-3; CDR3nt: TGCGCCACCAGCCAAGATCTATTAGAGCGAGAGACCCAGTACTTC; CDR3aa: CATSQDLLERETQYF
j_gene: TRBJ2-1; d_gene: TRBD1; abundance: many; v_gene: TRBV7-6; CDR3nt: TGTGCCAGCAGCTTAGGGGCCGGGACAGGGGGTGATGAGCAGTTCTTC; CDR3aa: CASSLGAGTGGDEQFF
j_gene: TRBJ2-5; d_gene: TRBD1; abundance: few; v_gene: TRBV2; CDR3nt: TGTGCCAGCAACGGACAGGGGGAGACCCAGTACTTC; CDR3aa: CASNGQGETQYF
j_gene: TRBJ1-2; d_gene: TRBD1; abundance: many; v_gene: TRBV12-3/TRBV12-4; CDR3nt: TGTGCCAGCAGTATCCGGGACAGCAAATATGGCTACACCTTC; CDR3aa: CASSIRDSKYGYTF
j_gene: TRBJ2-7; d_gene: -; abundance: many; v_gene: TRBV12-3/TRBV12-4; CDR3nt: TGTGCCAGCAGACTCGCCCCAGGGTTACCCTACGAGCAGTACTTC; CDR3aa: CASRLAPGLPYEQYF
j_gene: TRBJ2-5; d_gene: TRBD2; abundance: many; v_gene: TRBV7-8; CDR3nt: TGTGCCAGCAGCGCGGGAGTACAGACCCAGTACTTC; CDR3aa: CASSAGVQTQYF
j_gene: TRBJ2-3; d_gene: -; abundance: -; v_gene: TRBV2; CDR3nt: TGTGCCAGCAGCGAACGGAGGGCCCAGGCAGATACGCAGTATTTT; CDR3aa: CASSERRAQADTQYF
j_gene: TRBJ1-1; d_gene: -; abundance: many; v_gene: TRBV4-1; CDR3nt: TGCGCCAGCAGCCAAGATTGGGGTCTTAACACTGAAGCTTTCTTT; CDR3aa: CASSQDWGLNTEAFF
j_gene: TRBJ1-3; d_gene: -; abundance: many; v_gene: TRBV4-1; CDR3nt: TGCGCCAGCAGCCAAGTCTATGGTGGCAAGGCTATCTCTGGAAACACCATATATTTT; CDR3aa: CASSQVYGGKAISGNTIYF
j_gene: TRBJ2-7; d_gene: -; abundance: many; v_gene: TRBV2; CDR3nt: TGTGCCTCAAGACTGGACGAGTACTACGAGCAGTACTTC; CDR3aa: CASRLDEYYEQYF
j_gene: TRBJ2-1; d_gene: -; abundance: many; v_gene: TRBV12-3/TRBV12-4; CDR3nt: TGTGCCAGCAGTTTCTTTATGGGCCCGGTCTACAATGAGCAGTTCTTC; CDR3aa: CASSFFMGPVYNEQFF
j_gene: TRBJ2-1; d_gene: -; abundance: -; v_gene: TRBV4-3; CDR3nt: TGCGCCAGCAGCCAAGATCTCCCGAGCTCCTACAATGAGCAGTTCTTC; CDR3aa: CASSQDLPSSYNEQFF
j_gene: TRBJ2-1; d_gene: -; abundance: many; v_gene: TRBV2; CDR3nt: TGTGCCAGCAGTGTTGGGGACTTCCAGTTCTTC; CDR3aa: CASSVGDFQFF
j_gene: TRBJ2-1; d_gene: TRBD2; abundance: many; v_gene: TRBV5-1; CDR3nt: TGCGCCAGCTCCCTCACTAGCGGGGGGGATGGTGAGCAGTTCTTC; CDR3aa: CASSLTSGGDGEQFF
j_gene: TRBJ1-4; d_gene: TRBD1; abundance: -; v_gene: TRBV20-1; CDR3nt: TGCAGTGCTCCTCAGGGGGTGGCTAATGAAAAACTGTTTTTT; CDR3aa: CSAPQGVANEKLFF
j_gene: TRBJ2-6; d_gene: -; abundance: -; v_gene: TRBV4-1; CDR3nt: TGCGCCAGCAGCCAGACAGGACTATTGACCCCTATCTCTGGGGCCAACGTCCTGACTTTC; CDR3aa: CASSQTGLLTPISGANVLTF
j_gene: TRBJ2-5; d_gene: TRBD1; abundance: many; v_gene: TRBV27; CDR3nt: TGTGCCAGCAGTAGACAGGGGGCCCACCAAGAGACCCAGTACTTC; CDR3aa: CASSRQGAHQETQYF
j_gene: TRBJ2-3; d_gene: -; abundance: many; v_gene: TRBV25-1; CDR3nt: TGTGCCAGCAGTAAGGGGACAGATACGCAGTATTTT; CDR3aa: CASSKGTDTQYF
j_gene: TRBJ1-5; d_gene: TRBD1; abundance: -; v_gene: TRBV28; CDR3nt: TGTGCCAGCACCGACAGGGATCAGCCCCAGCATTTT; CDR3aa: CASTDRDQPQHF
j_gene: TRBJ1-4; d_gene: TRBD1; abundance: few; v_gene: TRBV5-1; CDR3nt: TGCGCCAGCAGCACCGACGGGACAGGGGGGGAAAAACTGTTTTTT; CDR3aa: CASSTDGTGGEKLFF
j_gene: TRBJ1-2; d_gene: TRBD1; abundance: many; v_gene: TRBV9; CDR3nt: TGTGCCAGCAGCCAAACAGGGGGAAAGGGCTACACCTTC; CDR3aa: CASSQTGGKGYTF
j_gene: TRBJ2-7; d_gene: TRBD1; abundance: many; v_gene: TRBV28; CDR3nt: TGTGCCAGCAGTTACAGGGGGGTATACGAGCAGTACTTC; CDR3aa: CASSYRGVYEQYF
j_gene: TRBJ1-5; d_gene: -; abundance: many; v_gene: TRBV27; CDR3nt: TGTGCCAGCAGGCCGTTGGGGCAGGGAGGTCAGCCCCAGCATTTT; CDR3aa: CASRPLGQGGQPQHF
j_gene: TRBJ2-3; d_gene: TRBD1; abundance: many; v_gene: TRBV24-1; CDR3nt: TGTGCCACCAGTACTCGGACAGGGGGCACAGATACGCAGTATTTT; CDR3aa: CATSTRTGGTDTQYF
j_gene: TRBJ2-2; d_gene: -; abundance: many; v_gene: TRBV20-1; CDR3nt: TGCAGTGCTCCCACCCGACTTAACGGGGAGCTGTTTTTT; CDR3aa: CSAPTRLNGELFF
j_gene: TRBJ2-3; d_gene: TRBD2; abundance: few; v_gene: TRBV12-3/TRBV12-4; CDR3nt: TGTGCCATCAGTTTACTAGCGGGAGGGCTAAGGGGCACAGATACGCAGTATTTT; CDR3aa: CAISLLAGGLRGTDTQYF
j_gene: TRBJ1-5; d_gene: -; abundance: many; v_gene: TRBV27; CDR3nt: TGTGCCAGCAGTTTATTCCTTAGCAATCAGCCCCAGCATTTT; CDR3aa: CASSLFLSNQPQHF
j_gene: TRBJ2-1; d_gene: TRBD2; abundance: many; v_gene: TRBV29-1; CDR3nt: TGCAGCGTTGAAGTTAGCAGCGGGATCTACAATGAGCAGTTCTTC; CDR3aa: CSVEVSSGIYNEQFF
j_gene: TRBJ2-3; d_gene: -; abundance: many; v_gene: TRBV20-1; CDR3nt: TGCAGTGCTAGCGGGGGCTTCACAGATACGCAGTATTTT; CDR3aa: CSASGGFTDTQYF
j_gene: TRBJ1-6; d_gene: -; abundance: few; v_gene: TRBV7-9; CDR3nt: TGTGCCAGCAGTGCCGAGCCTTCACCCCTCCACTTT; CDR3aa: CASSAEPSPLHF
j_gene: TRBJ2-2; d_gene: TRBD1; abundance: -; v_gene: TRBV18; CDR3nt: TGTGCCAGCTCACCCCGGACAGGGGGTGACACCGGGGAGCTGTTTTTT; CDR3aa: CASSPRTGGDTGELFF
j_gene: TRBJ1-6; d_gene: -; abundance: many; v_gene: TRBV3-1; CDR3nt: TGTGCCAGCAGCCAACACACAAGAAATAATTCACCCCTCCACTTT; CDR3aa: CASSQHTRNNSPLHF
j_gene: TRBJ1-1; d_gene: TRBD1; abundance: many; v_gene: TRBV15; CDR3nt: TGTGCCACCAGCAGACATCCGACAGGGATGAACACTGAAGCTTTCTTT; CDR3aa: CATSRHPTGMNTEAFF